This T cell receptor (beta chain) appears in the sequencing data of a study of T cells in Graves' hyperthyroidism and ophthalmopathy. Study conclusions and caveats: The model made its ophthalmopathy prediction, and onset followed a median 6.5 months later.

This clonotype showed up many times. No antigen is known for it. The TCR beta CDR3 regions underwent amplification using RNA transcripts as the source. TCR CDR3 underwent first-round RT-PCR with the HTBI primer set. TCRdb passed the multiplex PCR reads through MiXCR, listing each CDR3 protein once. The sample shows 530,000 or so distinct CDR3 sequences, approximately 17% of them seen only once. Among ophthalmopathy patients, the Clinical Activity Score reached at least 3, the NOSPECS grade reached at least 4, and duration remained under 3 months. Uncontrolled infection, other autoimmune disease, pregnancy or lactation barred patients from enrollment. Clinical symptoms, serum thyroxine, TRAb, thyroid ultrasound and orbital computed tomography informed diagnoses. The sequence derives from a woman between 18 and 30 years old with Graves' ophthalmopathy. The sample taken for sequencing was blood.

This CDR3 is CASSLLAGGNNEQFF. DNA for the CDR3: TGTGCCAGCAGTTTACTAGCGGGAGGAAACAATGAGCAGTTCTTC. J is TRBJ2-1 and V is TRBV6-2 or TRBV6-3, with 12 bases matching TRBD2. The CDR3 covers 15 residues. With 4 bases clipped from V and 5 bases from J, the junction kept 3 bases outside the gene matches. In germline, CDR1 is MNHEY, CDR2 SVGEGT.